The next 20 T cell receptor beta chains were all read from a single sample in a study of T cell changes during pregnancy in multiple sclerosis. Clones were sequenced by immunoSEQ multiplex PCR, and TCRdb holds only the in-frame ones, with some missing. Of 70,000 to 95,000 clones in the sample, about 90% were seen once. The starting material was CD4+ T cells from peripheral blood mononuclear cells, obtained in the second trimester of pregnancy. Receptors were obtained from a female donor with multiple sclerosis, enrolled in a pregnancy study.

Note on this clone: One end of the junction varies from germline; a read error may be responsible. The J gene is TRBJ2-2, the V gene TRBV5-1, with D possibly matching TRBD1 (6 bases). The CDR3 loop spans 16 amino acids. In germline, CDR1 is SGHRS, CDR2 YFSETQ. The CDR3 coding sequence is TGCGCCAGCAGCTTGGCTTGGGGACAAAACACCGGAGAGCTGTTTTTT. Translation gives CASSLAWGQNTGELFF.

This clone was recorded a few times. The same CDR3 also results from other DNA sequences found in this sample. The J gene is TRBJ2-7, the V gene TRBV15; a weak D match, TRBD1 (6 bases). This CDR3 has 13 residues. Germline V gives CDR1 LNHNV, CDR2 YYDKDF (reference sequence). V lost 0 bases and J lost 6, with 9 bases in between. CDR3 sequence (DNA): TGTGCCACCAGCAGAGATTTGGGGGCCGAGCAGTACTTC. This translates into CATSRDLGAEQYF.

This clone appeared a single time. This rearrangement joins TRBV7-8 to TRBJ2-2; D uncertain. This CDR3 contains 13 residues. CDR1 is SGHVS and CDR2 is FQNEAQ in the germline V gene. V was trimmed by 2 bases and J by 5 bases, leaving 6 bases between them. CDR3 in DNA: TGTGCCAGCAGCTTATTTCGGACCGGGGAGCTGTTTTTT. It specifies CASSLFRTGELFF.

DNA of the CDR3: TGTGCCAGCAGCTTAGCGGAGGGGAACATTCAGTACTTC. It yields the protein CASSLAEGNIQYF. The chain joins TRBV7-2 to TRBJ2-4, with D maybe TRBD2 (6 bases). The CDR3 totals 13 residues. The germline gives CDR1 SGHTA, CDR2 FQGNSA. Trimming took 0 bases from V and 7 from J, leaving 7 bases between them.

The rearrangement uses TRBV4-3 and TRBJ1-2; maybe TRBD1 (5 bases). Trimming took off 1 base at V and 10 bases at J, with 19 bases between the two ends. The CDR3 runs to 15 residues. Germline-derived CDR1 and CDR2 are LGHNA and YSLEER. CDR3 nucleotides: TGCGCCAGCAGCCAAGTATTGGACACGTTAAATGACTACACCTTC. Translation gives CASSQVLDTLNDYTF.

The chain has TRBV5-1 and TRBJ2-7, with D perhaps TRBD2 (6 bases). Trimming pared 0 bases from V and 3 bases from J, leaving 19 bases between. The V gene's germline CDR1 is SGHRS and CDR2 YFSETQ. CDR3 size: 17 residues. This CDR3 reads CASSLGLMGGRNYEQYF. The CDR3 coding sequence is TGCGCCAGCAGCTTGGGGCTTATGGGGGGTCGAAACTACGAGCAGTACTTC.

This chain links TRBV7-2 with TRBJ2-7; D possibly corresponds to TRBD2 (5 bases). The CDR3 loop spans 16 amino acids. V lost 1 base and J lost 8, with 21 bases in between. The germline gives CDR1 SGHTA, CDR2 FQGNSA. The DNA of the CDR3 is TGTGCCAGCAGCTTAGAATCGGGATCCCTCAACACAAAGCAGTACTTC. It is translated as CASSLESGSLNTKQYF.

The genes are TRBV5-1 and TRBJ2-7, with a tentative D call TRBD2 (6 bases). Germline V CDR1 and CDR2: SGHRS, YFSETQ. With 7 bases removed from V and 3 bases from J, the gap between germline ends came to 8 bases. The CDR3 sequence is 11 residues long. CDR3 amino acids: CASGGLYEQYF. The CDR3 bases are TGCGCCAGCGGGGGACTCTACGAGCAGTACTTC.

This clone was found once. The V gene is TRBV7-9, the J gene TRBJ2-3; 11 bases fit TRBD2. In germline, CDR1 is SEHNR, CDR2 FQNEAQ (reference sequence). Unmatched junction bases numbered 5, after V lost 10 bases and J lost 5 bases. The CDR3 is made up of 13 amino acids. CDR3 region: CATASGGLDTQYF. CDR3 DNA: TGTGCCACCGCTAGCGGGGGGCTAGATACGCAGTATTTT.

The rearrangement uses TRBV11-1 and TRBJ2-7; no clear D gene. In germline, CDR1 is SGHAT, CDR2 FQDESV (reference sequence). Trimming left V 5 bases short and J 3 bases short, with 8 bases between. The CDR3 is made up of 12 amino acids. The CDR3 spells CASSAYDYEQYF. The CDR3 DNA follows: TGTGCCAGCAGCGCCTATGACTACGAGCAGTACTTC.

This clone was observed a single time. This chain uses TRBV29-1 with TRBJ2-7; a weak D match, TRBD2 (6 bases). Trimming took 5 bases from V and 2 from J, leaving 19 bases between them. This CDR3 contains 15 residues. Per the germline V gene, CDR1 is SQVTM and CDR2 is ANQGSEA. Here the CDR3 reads CSVRKGRRETYEQYF. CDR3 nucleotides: TGCAGCGTTCGAAAAGGTAGGAGGGAAACCTACGAGCAGTACTTC.

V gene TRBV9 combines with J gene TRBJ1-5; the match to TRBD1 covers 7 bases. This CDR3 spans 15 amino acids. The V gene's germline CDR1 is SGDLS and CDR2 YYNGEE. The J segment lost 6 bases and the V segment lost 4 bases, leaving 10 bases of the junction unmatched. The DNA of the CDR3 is TGTGCCAGCAGCCCGAGCCCGCAGGGGGGTCAGCCCCAGCATTTT. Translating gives CASSPSPQGGQPQHF.

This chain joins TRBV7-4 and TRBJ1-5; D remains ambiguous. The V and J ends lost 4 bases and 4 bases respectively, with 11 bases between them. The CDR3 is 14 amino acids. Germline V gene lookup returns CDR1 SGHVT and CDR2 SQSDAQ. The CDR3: CASSSPRWNQPQHF. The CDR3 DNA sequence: TGTGCCAGCAGCTCCCCTCGGTGGAATCAGCCCCAGCATTTT.

CDR3 nucleotides: TGTGCCAGCAGTGAAAACGGGGGGGCCGGGGAGCTGTTTTTT. This codes for CASSENGGAGELFF. The chain couples TRBV6-1 to TRBJ2-2; 8 nucleotides line up with TRBD2. The CDR3 spans 14 residues. Germline V gives CDR1 MNHNS, CDR2 SASEGT. J was trimmed by 6 bases and V by 2 bases; bases with no gene match: 2.

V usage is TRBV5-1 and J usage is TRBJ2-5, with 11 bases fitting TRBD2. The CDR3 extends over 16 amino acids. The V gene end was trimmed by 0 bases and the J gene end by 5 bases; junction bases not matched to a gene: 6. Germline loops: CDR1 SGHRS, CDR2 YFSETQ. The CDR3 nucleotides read TGCGCCAGCAGCTTGGAAGGTAGCGGGAGGGGCGAGACCCAGTACTTC. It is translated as CASSLEGSGRGETQYF.

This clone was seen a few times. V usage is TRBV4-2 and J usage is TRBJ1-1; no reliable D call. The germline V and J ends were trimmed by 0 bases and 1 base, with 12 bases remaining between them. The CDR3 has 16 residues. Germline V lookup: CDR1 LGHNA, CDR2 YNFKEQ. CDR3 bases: TGTGCCAGCAGCCAAGATCTACTCCGACAGAACACTGAAGCTTTCTTT. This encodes CASSQDLLRQNTEAFF.

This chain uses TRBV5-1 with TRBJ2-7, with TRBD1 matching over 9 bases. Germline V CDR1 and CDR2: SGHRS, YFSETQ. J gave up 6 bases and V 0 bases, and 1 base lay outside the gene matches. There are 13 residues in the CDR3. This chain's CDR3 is CASSLVDRGEQYF. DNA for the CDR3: TGCGCCAGCAGCTTGGTGGACAGGGGCGAGCAGTACTTC.

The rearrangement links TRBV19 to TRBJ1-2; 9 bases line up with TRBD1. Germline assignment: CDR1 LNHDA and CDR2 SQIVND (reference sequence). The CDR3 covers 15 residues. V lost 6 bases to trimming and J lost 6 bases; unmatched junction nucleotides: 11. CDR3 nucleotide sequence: TGTGCCAGTAGACCGCGGACAGGGGAAGTTCATGGCTACACCTTC. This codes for CASRPRTGEVHGYTF.

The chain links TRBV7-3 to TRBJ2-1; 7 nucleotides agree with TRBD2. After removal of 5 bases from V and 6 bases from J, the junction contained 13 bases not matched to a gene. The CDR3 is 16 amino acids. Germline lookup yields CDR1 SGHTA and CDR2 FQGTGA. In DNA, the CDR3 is TGTGCCAGCAGCAAACTGACTAGCTCGGATCCCAATGAGCAGTTCTTC. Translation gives CASSKLTSSDPNEQFF.

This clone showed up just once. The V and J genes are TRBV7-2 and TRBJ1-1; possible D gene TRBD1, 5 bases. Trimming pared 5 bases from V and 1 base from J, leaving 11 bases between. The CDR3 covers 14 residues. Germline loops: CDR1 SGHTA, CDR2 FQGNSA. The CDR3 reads CASSIGRGNTEAFF. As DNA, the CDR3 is TGTGCCAGCAGCATAGGAAGGGGGAACACTGAAGCTTTCTTT.